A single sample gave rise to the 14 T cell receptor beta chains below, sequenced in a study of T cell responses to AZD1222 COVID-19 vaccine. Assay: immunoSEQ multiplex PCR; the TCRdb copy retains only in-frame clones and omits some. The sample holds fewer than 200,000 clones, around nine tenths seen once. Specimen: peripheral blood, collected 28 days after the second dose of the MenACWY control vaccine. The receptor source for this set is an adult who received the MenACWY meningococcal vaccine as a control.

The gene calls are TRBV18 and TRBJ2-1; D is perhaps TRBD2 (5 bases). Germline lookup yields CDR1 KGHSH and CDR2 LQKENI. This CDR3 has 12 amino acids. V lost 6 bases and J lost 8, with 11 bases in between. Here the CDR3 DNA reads TGTGCCAGCTCCTACCTAGCTGATGAGCAGTTCTTC. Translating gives CASSYLADEQFF.

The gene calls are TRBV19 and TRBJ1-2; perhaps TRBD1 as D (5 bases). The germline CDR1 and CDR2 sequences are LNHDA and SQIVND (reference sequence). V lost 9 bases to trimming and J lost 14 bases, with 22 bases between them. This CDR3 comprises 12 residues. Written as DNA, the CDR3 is TGTGCCAGCCTACAGGTTGGGGCCAGGAAAACCTTC. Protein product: CASLQVGARKTF.

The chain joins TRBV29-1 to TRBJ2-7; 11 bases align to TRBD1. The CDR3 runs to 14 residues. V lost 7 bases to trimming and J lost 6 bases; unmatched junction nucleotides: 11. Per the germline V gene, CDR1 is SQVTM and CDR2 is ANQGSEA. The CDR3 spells CSAHATGTGGEQYF. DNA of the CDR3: TGCAGCGCTCACGCCACCGGGACAGGGGGCGAGCAGTACTTC.

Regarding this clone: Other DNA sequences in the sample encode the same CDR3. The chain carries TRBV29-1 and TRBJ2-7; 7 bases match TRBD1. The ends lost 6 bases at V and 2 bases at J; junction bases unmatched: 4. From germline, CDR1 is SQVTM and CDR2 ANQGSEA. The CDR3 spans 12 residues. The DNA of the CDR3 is TGCAGCGTGCTGACAGGGCCCTACGAGCAGTACTTC. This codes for CSVLTGPYEQYF.

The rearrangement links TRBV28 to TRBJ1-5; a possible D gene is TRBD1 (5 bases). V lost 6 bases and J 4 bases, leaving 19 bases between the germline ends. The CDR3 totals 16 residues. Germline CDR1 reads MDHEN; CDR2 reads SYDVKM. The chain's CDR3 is CASRQPDGRGNQPQHF. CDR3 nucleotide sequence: TGTGCCAGCAGGCAACCCGACGGGAGGGGAAATCAGCCCCAGCATTTT.

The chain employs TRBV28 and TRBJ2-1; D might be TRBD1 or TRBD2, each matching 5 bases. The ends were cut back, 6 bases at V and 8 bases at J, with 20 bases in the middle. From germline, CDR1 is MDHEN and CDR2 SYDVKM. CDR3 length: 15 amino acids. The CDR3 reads CASSPLGRGRDEQFF. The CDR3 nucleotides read TGTGCCAGCAGCCCCCTGGGACGGGGAAGGGATGAGCAGTTCTTC.

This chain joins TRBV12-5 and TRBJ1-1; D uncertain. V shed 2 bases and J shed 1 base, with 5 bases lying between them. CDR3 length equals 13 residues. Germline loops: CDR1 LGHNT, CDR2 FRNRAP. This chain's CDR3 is CASGLNPNTEAFF. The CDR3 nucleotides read TGTGCTAGTGGTTTGAACCCGAACACTGAAGCTTTCTTT.

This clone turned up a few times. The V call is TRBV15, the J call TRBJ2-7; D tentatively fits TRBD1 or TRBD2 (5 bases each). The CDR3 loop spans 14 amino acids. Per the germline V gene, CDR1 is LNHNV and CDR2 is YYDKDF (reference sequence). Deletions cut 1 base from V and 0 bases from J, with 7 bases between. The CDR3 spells CATSRAGTSYEQYF. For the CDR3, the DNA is TGTGCCACCAGCAGAGCCGGGACCTCCTACGAGCAGTACTTC.

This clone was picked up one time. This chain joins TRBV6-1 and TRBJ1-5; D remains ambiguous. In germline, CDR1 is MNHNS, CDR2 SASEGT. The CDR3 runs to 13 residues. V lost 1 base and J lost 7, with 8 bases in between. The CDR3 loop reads CASSEGPTQPQHF. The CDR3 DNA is TGTGCCAGCAGTGAAGGGCCGACACAGCCCCAGCATTTT.

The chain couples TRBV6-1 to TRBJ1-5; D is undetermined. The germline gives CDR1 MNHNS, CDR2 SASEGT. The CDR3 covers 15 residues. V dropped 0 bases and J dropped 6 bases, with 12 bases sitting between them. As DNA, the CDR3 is TGTGCCAGCAGTGAAGCAGGGTTGTGGGTTCAGCCCCAGCATTTT. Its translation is CASSEAGLWVQPQHF.

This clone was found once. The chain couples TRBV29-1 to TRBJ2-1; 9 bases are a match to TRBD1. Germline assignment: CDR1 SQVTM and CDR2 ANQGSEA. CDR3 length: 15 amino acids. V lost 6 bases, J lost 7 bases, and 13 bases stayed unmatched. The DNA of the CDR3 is TGCAGCGTGGGGCGGTCGGGACAGGGTGGAAATGAGCAGTTCTTC. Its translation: CSVGRSGQGGNEQFF.

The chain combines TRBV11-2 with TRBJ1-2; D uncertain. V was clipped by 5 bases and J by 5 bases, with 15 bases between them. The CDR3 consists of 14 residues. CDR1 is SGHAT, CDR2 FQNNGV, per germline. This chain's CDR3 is CASSPRTDDYGYTF. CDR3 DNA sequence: TGTGCCAGCAGCCCGAGGACGGACGATTATGGCTACACCTTC.

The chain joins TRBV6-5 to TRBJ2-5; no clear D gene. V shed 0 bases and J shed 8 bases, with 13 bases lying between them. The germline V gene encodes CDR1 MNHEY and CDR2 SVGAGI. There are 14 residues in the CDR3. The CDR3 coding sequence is TGTGCCAGCAGTTACTCGGCGGTCGGTGGAACCCAGTACTTC. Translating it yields CASSYSAVGGTQYF.

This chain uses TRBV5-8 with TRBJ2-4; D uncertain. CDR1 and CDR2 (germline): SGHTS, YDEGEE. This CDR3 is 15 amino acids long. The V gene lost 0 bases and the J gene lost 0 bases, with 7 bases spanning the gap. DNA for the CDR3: TGTGCCAGCAGCTTGGGAAAACTAGCCAAAAACATTCAGTACTTC. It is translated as CASSLGKLAKNIQYF.